A selection of T cell receptor beta chains follows, all from one sample in a study of T cell responses to AZD1222 COVID-19 vaccine. TCRdb's copy holds only in-frame clones and misses some; the assay was immunoSEQ multiplex PCR. The data hold approximately 140,000 clones, with about 90% observed a single time. Sequences were derived from peripheral blood, sampled 28 days after the second dose of the MenACWY control vaccine. Receptors were obtained from an adult who received the MenACWY meningococcal vaccine as a control. Both conserved end residues are part of each CDR3. Each record gives: D gene, clone size, J gene, V gene, CDR3 DNA, CDR3 protein. A D gene is named only where the DNA matches it firmly. Rows give clone size only sometimes, using once, few, many, or a class for an expanded clone.

>NA|once|TRBJ2-7|TRBV9
TGTGCCAGCAGCGGGGGGCCGATAGCCTACGAGCAGTACTTC
CASSGGPIAYEQYF
>TRBD1|few|TRBJ2-3|TRBV7-9
TGTGCCAGCAGCTCGACAGGGGCGAACCCCACAGATACGCAGTATTTT
CASSSTGANPTDTQYF
>NA|NA|TRBJ2-7|TRBV25-1
TGTGCCAGCAGTGAATGGGGGTTGCAGTACTTC
CASSEWGLQYF
>TRBD1|NA|TRBJ1-1|TRBV19
TGTGCCAGTAGTAGAGGGACAGGGGGCTTGTACACTGAAGCTTTCTTT
CASSRGTGGLYTEAFF
>TRBD1|NA|TRBJ2-7|TRBV23-1
TGCGCCAGCAGTCAACAGGACAGGGCCTCCTTTGGGGAGCAGTACTTC
CASSQQDRASFGEQYF
>TRBD1|NA|TRBJ1-1|TRBV27
TGTGCCAGCAGTTTATCCGCGACAGGGTTCGATGAAGCTTTCTTT
CASSLSATGFDEAFF
>NA|NA|TRBJ1-4|TRBV14
TGTGCCAGCAGCCGAGGACTGTTATATGAAAAACTGTTTTTT
CASSRGLLYEKLFF
>NA|NA|TRBJ1-2|TRBV29-1
TGCAGCGCTGGGGGGGACTATGGCTACACCTTC
CSAGGDYGYTF
>NA|NA|TRBJ1-6|TRBV9
TGTGCCAGCAGCGTAGCGAGGAATTCACCCCTCCACTTT
CASSVARNSPLHF
>NA|NA|TRBJ1-4|TRBV19
TGTGCCAGTAGTATTGGGACGCAGGGAAATGAAAAACTGTTTTTT
CASSIGTQGNEKLFF
>TRBD2|once|TRBJ2-2|TRBV28
TGTGCCAGCACCCACCCTAGCGGCACCGGGGAGCTGTTTTTT
CASTHPSGTGELFF
>NA|few|TRBJ1-5|TRBV28
TGTGCCAGCAGACCCCCCAGCGGGGCAGGCGACAGCAATCAGCCCCAGCATTTT
CASRPPSGAGDSNQPQHF
>NA|NA|TRBJ1-3|TRBV21-1
TGTGCCAGCAGCACGGGGGACTCTGGAAACACCATATATTTT
CASSTGDSGNTIYF
>TRBD2|NA|TRBJ2-5|TRBV7-8
TGTGCCACCGAGCCCTTGCGGGAGGGTAAAGAGACCCAGTACTTC
CATEPLREGKETQYF
>NA|NA|TRBJ1-1|TRBV9
TGTGCCAGCAGCGTTCTGGCAGGGAGAAGTACTGAAGCTTTCTTT
CASSVLAGRSTEAFF
>TRBD2|NA|TRBJ2-7|TRBV7-2
TGTGCCAGCAGCAAAGGACTAGCTTGGGGGCAGTACTTC
CASSKGLAWGQYF
>TRBD1|few|TRBJ2-7|TRBV6-1
TGTGCCAGCAGTGAACGTGGGACAGAAGCCTACGAGCAGTACTTC
CASSERGTEAYEQYF
>TRBD1|once|TRBJ1-1|TRBV6-5
TGTGCCAGCAGAGTACAGGGGTCGAACACTGAAGCTTTCTTT
CASRVQGSNTEAFF
>TRBD2|NA|TRBJ2-5|TRBV6-2/TRBV6-3
TGTGCCAGCAGCCCACAACTAGCGGGGGGGCCTATCCCCAAAGAGACCCAGTACTTC
CASSPQLAGGPIPKETQYF
>NA|NA|TRBJ1-2|TRBV28
TGTGCCAGCAGTTTGTCGGACTATGGCTACACCTTC
CASSLSDYGYTF
>TRBD1|NA|TRBJ1-1|TRBV5-6
TGTGCCAGCAGCAATACAGGGGGCGGGAACACTGAAGCTTTCTTT
CASSNTGGGNTEAFF
>NA|NA|TRBJ2-3|TRBV3-1/TRBV3-2
TGTGCCAGCAGCCAAGATCGGGGCACTCGCACAGATACGCAGTATTTT
CASSQDRGTRTDTQYF
>TRBD2|NA|TRBJ2-3|TRBV27
TGTGCCAGCAGTTTAGAGGGACGCGGACTAGGGAGTACAGATACGCAGTATTTT
CASSLEGRGLGSTDTQYF
>NA|NA|TRBJ2-3|TRBV7-2
TGTGCCAGCAGCTTAGATCGGCTAACCAGGCCAGATACGCAGTATTTT
CASSLDRLTRPDTQYF
>TRBD1|once|TRBJ2-2|TRBV6-2/TRBV6-3
TGTGCCAGCAGTTCGCAGGGGGCCGGGGAGCTGTTTTTT
CASSSQGAGELFF
>NA|NA|TRBJ2-1|TRBV18
TGTGCCAGCTCACCCATGGCGGTCTCCTACAATGAGCAGTTCTTC
CASSPMAVSYNEQFF